This T cell receptor beta chain comes out of a study of vaccination effects on CD4 cells after COVID-19. Assay used: immunoSEQ multiplex PCR; TCRdb lists only in-frame clones, some missing. The top ten hold less than 9.5% of the sample, which has tens of thousands of clones, about 62% seen once. After less than twelve days in culture, the CD4+ T cells were isolated. Each participant was given two doses of one vaccine (BNT162b2 or mRNA-1273). Concerning this clone itself: What it binds is unknown. This sample includes further DNA sequences coding for the same CDR3.

Germline V lookup: CDR1 SGHRS, CDR2 YFSETQ. The CDR3 spans 14 residues. The ends lost 4 bases at V and 2 bases at J; junction bases unmatched: 2. This TCR derives from a human donor who received a COVID-19 vaccine. This rearrangement joins TRBV5-1 to TRBJ2-5; 10 positions agree with TRBD1. The sequencing used CD4+ T cells from PBMCs cultured without peptide, collected after COVID-19 vaccination. CDR3 in amino acids: CASSPGQGQETQYF. The CDR3 DNA reads as TGCGCCAGCAGCCCGGGACAGGGGCAAGAGACCCAGTACTTC. Using reference TRBV5-1 and TRBJ2-5 for the parts outside the CDR3, the full variable domain is KAGVTQTPRYLIKTRGQQVTLSCSPISGHRSVSWYQQTPGQGLQFLFEYFSETQRNKGNFPGRFSGRQFSNSRSEMNVSTLELGDSALYLCASSPGQGQETQYFGPGTRLLVL.